This T cell receptor beta chain was found in a study of cytomegalovirus exposure and HLA in healthy donors. Study-wide points: In a later analysis, HLA-associated beta chains showed higher expansion and lower generation probabilities than comparable chains. A later analysis linked a missense DCLRE1C variant to TCR beta V- and J-gene trimming. Across all donors, roughly uniform sequencing depth was an assumption of the presence/absence analyses.

For this clone: Its antigen is not identified.

Primers for the PCR totalled 60 Vbeta and 13 Jbeta. Profiled with immunoSEQ multiplex PCR; TCRdb holds only in-frame clones, not every one. The sample has about 150,000 clones, under 80% seen once. Although they were nominally healthy when sampled, donors likely had unrecorded immune exposures. CDR1 is SGHRS and CDR2 is YFSETQ in the germline V gene. The CDR3 has 11 amino acids. V dropped 3 bases and J dropped 4 bases, with 4 bases sitting between them. Source material: PBMCs. The TCR comes from a woman aged 25 to 45 in good health and CMV-seronegative. The chain has TRBV5-1 and TRBJ1-2; no reliable D call. The CDR3 DNA reads TGCGCCAGCAGCTCGAGCTATGGCTACACCTTC. Its protein is CASSSSYGYTF. The full variable domain, in which reference TRBV5-1 and TRBJ1-2 provide the parts outside the CDR3, is KAGVTQTPRYLIKTRGQQVTLSCSPISGHRSVSWYQQTPGQGLQFLFEYFSETQRNKGNFPGRFSGRQFSNSRSEMNVSTLELGDSALYLCASSSSYGYTFGSGTRLTVV.